These 30 T cell receptor beta chains were all obtained from the same sample, sequenced in a study of somatic mutations in cytotoxic T cells in rheumatoid arthritis. This table comes from immunoSEQ multiplex PCR, and its TCRdb copy is limited to in-frame clones, with some not included. The sample contains about 7,400 clones, roughly nine tenths of which appear only once. Sequencing was carried out using CD8+ T cells sorted from blood. The origin of the receptors is a woman in her 70s with rheumatoid arthritis.

This rearrangement joins TRBV9 to TRBJ1-5, with a weak D call TRBD1 (5 bases). There are 15 residues in the CDR3. Germline V CDR1 and CDR2: SGDLS, YYNGEE. V lost 4 bases to trimming and J lost 5 bases, with 16 bases between them. CDR3 coding DNA: TGTGCCAGCAGCCCAACAATCGGAGGGGATCAGCCCCAGCATTTT. It yields the protein CASSPTIGGDQPQHF.

This chain links TRBV6-5 with TRBJ2-1, with 9 positions matching TRBD1. CDR3 length equals 15 residues. With V trimmed by 0 bases and J by 4 bases, 1 base remained unmatched. Per the germline V gene, CDR1 is MNHEY and CDR2 is SVGAGI. The CDR3 loop is CASSYSGTGYNEQFF. CDR3 in DNA: TGTGCCAGCAGTTACTCCGGGACAGGGTACAATGAGCAGTTCTTC.

The chain employs TRBV27 and TRBJ1-5; 7 bases match TRBD1. The J segment lost 2 bases and the V segment lost 5 bases, leaving 6 bases of the junction unmatched. The germline V gene encodes CDR1 MNHEY and CDR2 SMNVEV (reference sequence). The CDR3 length is 15 residues. The CDR3 is CASSPGTAGNQPQHF. The CDR3 DNA is TGTGCCAGCAGTCCCGGGACAGCGGGCAATCAGCCCCAGCATTTT.

The rearrangement uses TRBV15 and TRBJ2-3; a weak D match, TRBD1 (5 bases). Per the germline V gene, CDR1 is LNHNV and CDR2 is YYDKDF (reference sequence). V shed 10 bases and J shed 4 bases, with 15 bases lying between them. This CDR3 is built from 13 residues. The CDR3 is CASGQGLADTQYF. The CDR3, as DNA: TGTGCCAGCGGCCAGGGATTAGCAGATACGCAGTATTTT.

The J gene is TRBJ2-3, the V gene TRBV11-3, with a possible D match to TRBD1 (6 bases). Germline-derived CDR1 and CDR2 are SGHNT and YENEEA. Trimming left V 3 bases short and J 3 bases short, with 13 bases between. This CDR3 region has 15 residues. The CDR3 DNA is TGTGCCAGCAGCTTTACGGACAGCTTAACAGATACGCAGTATTTT. Translating gives CASSFTDSLTDTQYF.

The V and J genes are TRBV2 and TRBJ2-5; D perhaps matches TRBD2 (6 bases). The length of the CDR3 is 15 residues. Germline loops: CDR1 SNHLY, CDR2 FYNNEI. Trimming took off 3 bases at V and 4 bases at J, with 15 bases between the two ends. In DNA form, the CDR3 reads TGTGCCAGCAGTGATGGGGCTAGCGCGGGAGAGACCCAGTACTTC. This codes for CASSDGASAGETQYF.

The chain is built from TRBV6-5 and TRBJ2-2; TRBD2 agrees at 11 bases. V trimming: 5 bases; J trimming: 7 bases; junction bases outside the gene matches: 6. This CDR3 has 15 residues. The V gene's germline CDR1 is MNHEY and CDR2 SVGAGI. Here the CDR3 DNA reads TGTGCCAGCAGTCCACTAGCGGGAGTTTACGGGGAGCTGTTTTTT. As protein: CASSPLAGVYGELFF.

J is TRBJ2-1 and V is TRBV19, with 9 bases aligning to TRBD2. CDR1 is LNHDA, CDR2 SQIVND, per germline (reference sequence). This CDR3 region has 15 residues. V shed 1 base, J shed 10 bases, and the junction held 8 bases outside the gene matches. The DNA for the CDR3 is TGTGCCAGTAGTATAGGGTGGGGCGGGAGGGACGAGCAGTTCTTC. This translates into CASSIGWGGRDEQFF.

CDR3 DNA: TGTGCCAGCAGCCCCACCCCGACTAGCGGTGACTACGAGCAGTACTTC. Its protein product is CASSPTPTSGDYEQYF. The J gene is TRBJ2-7, the V gene TRBV9, with 9 bases identical to TRBD2. V trimming: 4 bases; J trimming: 3 bases; junction bases outside the gene matches: 11. The germline gives CDR1 SGDLS, CDR2 YYNGEE. CDR3 length: 16 residues.

This chain joins TRBV27 and TRBJ1-2; D is unclear. The germline CDR1 and CDR2 sequences are MNHEY and SMNVEV (reference sequence). The ends were cut back, 10 bases at V and 2 bases at J, with 17 bases in the middle. The CDR3 is 14 residues long. The CDR3: CATAPTGGNYGYTF. CDR3 DNA: TGTGCCACTGCCCCAACGGGCGGGAACTATGGCTACACCTTC.

J is TRBJ2-1 and V is TRBV9; 8 bases are a match to TRBD1. The V gene end was trimmed by 3 bases and the J gene end by 9 bases; junction bases not matched to a gene: 5. The CDR3 has 13 amino acids. Germline V CDR1 and CDR2: SGDLS, YYNGEE. CDR3 sequence: CASSGTGPGEQFF. The CDR3 bases are TGTGCCAGCAGCGGGACAGGGCCGGGTGAGCAGTTCTTC.

The J gene is TRBJ2-3, the V gene TRBV14; D ambiguous. This CDR3 has 16 residues. The V gene lost 0 bases and the J gene lost 3 bases, with 13 bases spanning the gap. The germline gives CDR1 SGHDN, CDR2 FVKESK. The CDR3 nucleotides read TGTGCCAGCAGCCAAGATATTAGTTTTTCGACAGATACGCAGTATTTT. Protein: CASSQDISFSTDTQYF.

The chain links TRBV7-2 to TRBJ2-7; TRBD1 might be the D (5 bases). The V gene lost 1 base and the J gene lost 3 bases, with 10 bases spanning the gap. CDR3 size: 14 residues. The germline CDR1 and CDR2 sequences are SGHTA and FQGNSA. The CDR3 DNA is TGTGCCAGCAGCTTAGGGACATCAAACTACGAGCAGTACTTC. It translates to CASSLGTSNYEQYF. The full variable domain, its missing parts supplied by reference TRBV7-2 and TRBJ2-7, is GAGVSQSPSNKVTEKGKDVELRCDPISGHTALYWYRQSLGQGLEFLIYFQGNSAPDKSGLPSDRFSAERTGGSVSTLTIQRTQQEDSAVYLCASSLGTSNYEQYFGPGTRLTVT.

This chain uses TRBV11-2 with TRBJ2-5, with TRBD2 identical over 8 bases. V dropped 5 bases and J dropped 8; count of bases not matched to a gene: 13. This CDR3 is built from 15 residues. Germline V gene data show CDR1 as SGHAT and CDR2 as FQNNGV. The CDR3, as DNA: TGTGCCAGCAGCACATCTTTGACAGCGGGGGATACCCAGTACTTC. It specifies CASSTSLTAGDTQYF.

DNA of the CDR3: TGTGCCAGCAGCTCCGGGTCTACTTTCGGAGATACGCAGTATTTT. It encodes CASSSGSTFGDTQYF. The J gene is TRBJ2-3, the V gene TRBV11-2; D unresolved. This CDR3 region has 15 residues. The V gene lost 4 bases and the J gene lost 5 bases, with 16 bases spanning the gap. In germline, CDR1 is SGHAT, CDR2 FQNNGV. The variable domain in full, with the rest retrieved from reference TRBV11-2 and TRBJ2-3, is EAGVAQSPRYKIIEKRQSVAFWCNPISGHATLYWYQQILGQGPKLLIQFQNNGVVDDSQLPKDRFSAERLKGVDSTLKIQPAKLEDSAVYLCASSSGSTFGDTQYFGPGTRLTVL.

The chain is built from TRBV6-4 and TRBJ2-1; 8 bases line up with TRBD2. The CDR3 has 15 residues. CDR1 and CDR2 from the germline V gene are MRHNA and SNTAGT. Trimming at V came to 3 bases and at J to 3 bases, leaving 4 bases not matched to a gene. The DNA of the CDR3 is TGTGCCAGCAGTGAAGGCGCGGGGGGCTACAATGAGCAGTTCTTC. Its protein is CASSEGAGGYNEQFF.

The chain carries TRBV7-8 and TRBJ2-2; D might be TRBD2 (5 bases). Germline loops: CDR1 SGHVS, CDR2 FQNEAQ. V was clipped by 2 bases and J by 4 bases, with 11 bases between them. There are 15 residues in the CDR3. This CDR3 is CASSLIPGITGELFF. In DNA, the CDR3 is TGTGCCAGCAGCTTAATCCCGGGGATCACCGGGGAGCTGTTTTTT.

The chain links TRBV6-6 to TRBJ2-3; TRBD1 might be the D (5 bases). The CDR3 spans 12 residues. Trimming pared 6 bases from V and 5 bases from J, leaving 9 bases between. Germline-derived CDR1 and CDR2 are MNHNY and SVGAGI (reference sequence). For the CDR3, the DNA is TGTGCCAGCAGAGGGGAAATAGATACGCAGTATTTT. Protein: CASRGEIDTQYF.

This clone was detected only once. The V and J genes are TRBV7-9 and TRBJ1-1; possibly TRBD1 for D (5 bases). The germline V gene has CDR1 SEHNR and CDR2 FQNEAQ (reference sequence). The CDR3 contains 15 residues. Trimming pared 1 base from V and 6 bases from J, leaving 15 bases between. CDR3 amino acids: CASSLGRGVSAEAFF. In DNA form, the CDR3 reads TGTGCCAGCAGCTTAGGGAGGGGTGTTTCAGCTGAAGCTTTCTTT.

V and J are TRBV2 and TRBJ1-5; D call uncertain. Trimming took off 3 bases at V and 6 bases at J, with 9 bases between the two ends. CDR3 length equals 13 residues. The germline V gene has CDR1 SNHLY and CDR2 FYNNEI. The CDR3 sequence is CASSDPGIQPQHF. The DNA for the CDR3 is TGTGCCAGCAGTGACCCAGGAATTCAGCCCCAGCATTTT.

The genes are TRBV5-1 and TRBJ2-1, with a tentative D call TRBD2 (6 bases). This CDR3 has 15 amino acids. Trimming removed 1 base from V and 4 bases from J, with 12 bases in between. Germline CDR1 and CDR2: SGHRS and YFSETQ. This CDR3 is CASSLYGAGYNEQFF. The CDR3 DNA reads as TGCGCCAGCAGCTTGTATGGGGCGGGGTACAATGAGCAGTTCTTC.

This clone was counted once. V gene TRBV9 combines with J gene TRBJ2-7, with a possible D match to TRBD2 (6 bases). The germline CDR1 and CDR2 sequences are SGDLS and YYNGEE. The CDR3 is 15 residues long. V lost 0 bases to trimming and J lost 0 bases, with 10 bases between them. CDR3 sequence: CASSVGGGDSYEQYF. The CDR3 DNA reads TGTGCCAGCAGCGTAGGAGGAGGGGACTCCTACGAGCAGTACTTC. Full variable domain (outside the CDR3, taken from reference TRBV9 and TRBJ2-7): DSGVTQTPKHLITATGQRVTLRCSPRSGDLSVYWYQQSLDQGLQFLIQYYNGEERAKGNILERFSAQQFPDLHSELNLSSLELGDSALYFCASSVGGGDSYEQYFGPGTRLTVT.

This clone turned up a few times. The chain has TRBV19 and TRBJ1-1, with D tentatively TRBD1 (6 bases). The CDR3 has 13 residues. V was trimmed by 0 bases and J by 5 bases, leaving 7 bases between them. Looked up from germline, CDR1 is LNHDA and CDR2 is SQIVND (reference sequence). The CDR3 protein is CASSIEGTTEAFF. The CDR3 region has the DNA TGTGCCAGTAGTATAGAGGGGACAACTGAAGCTTTCTTT.

This clone was observed a few times. This chain connects TRBV6-5 to TRBJ1-1; possibly TRBD1 for D (5 bases). This CDR3 has 12 residues. The ends were cut back, 6 bases at V and 7 bases at J, with 12 bases in the middle. CDR1 is MNHEY, CDR2 SVGAGI, per germline. CDR3 bases: TGTGCCAGCAGCCCCGTAGGGGATGAAGCTTTCTTT. Amino acid sequence: CASSPVGDEAFF.

The chain recombines TRBV13 with TRBJ2-3, with D tentatively TRBD2 (6 bases). The length of the CDR3 is 13 residues. Trimming shortened V by 5 bases and J by 4 bases, and 10 bases separated the two germline ends. CDR1 PRHDT and CDR2 FYEKMQ come from the germline V gene (reference sequence). The CDR3 nucleotides read TGTGCCAGCAGCCCCGGGGGTGCAGATACGCAGTATTTT. Translation gives CASSPGGADTQYF.

In this sample, this clone turned up a few times. CDR3 nucleotides: TGCGCCAGCAGTCGATGGACTAGCGGCACAAAAGAGACCCAGTACTTC. Amino acids: CASSRWTSGTKETQYF. J is TRBJ2-5 and V is TRBV5-1, with TRBD2 matching 10 bases. Germline assignment: CDR1 SGHRS and CDR2 YFSETQ. The length of the CDR3 is 16 residues. The ends lost 5 bases at V and 3 bases at J; junction bases unmatched: 10.

The gene calls are TRBV29-1 and TRBJ2-1; 9 nucleotides match TRBD1. The J segment lost 7 bases and the V segment lost 2 bases, leaving 9 bases of the junction unmatched. Germline loops: CDR1 SQVTM, CDR2 ANQGSEA. CDR3 length: 15 amino acids. DNA for the CDR3: TGCAGCGTTGAAAGCTGGGACAGGGTAGAGAATGAGCAGTTCTTC. Its protein is CSVESWDRVENEQFF.

The rearrangement links TRBV5-4 to TRBJ2-7, with D perhaps matching TRBD2 (5 bases). CDR3 length: 17 residues. V was cut by 0 bases and J by 3 bases, with 19 bases left in between. Germline CDR1 reads SGHNT; CDR2 reads YYREEE (reference sequence). The CDR3: CASSLVAGPSTFYEQYF. CDR3 coding DNA: TGTGCCAGCAGCTTGGTGGCGGGTCCCTCAACGTTCTACGAGCAGTACTTC. The complete variable domain, with remaining parts taken from reference TRBV5-4 and TRBJ2-7, reads ETGVTQSPTHLIKTRGQQVTLRCSSQSGHNTVSWYQQALGQGPQFIFQYYREEENGRGNFPPRFSGLQFPNYSSELNVNALELDDSALYLCASSLVAGPSTFYEQYFGPGTRLTVT.

This clone has only one observation. This chain uses TRBV5-6 with TRBJ2-1, with 14 bases identical to TRBD2. This CDR3 has 17 residues. Germline lookup yields CDR1 SGHDT and CDR2 YYEEEE. V dropped 3 bases and J dropped 7; count of bases not matched to a gene: 9. The CDR3 loop is CASSWGLAGDLGNEQFF. For the CDR3, the DNA is TGTGCCAGCAGCTGGGGACTAGCGGGAGATCTAGGGAATGAGCAGTTCTTC.

This rearrangement joins TRBV13 to TRBJ1-1; D is possibly TRBD1 (5 bases). The CDR3 consists of 17 residues. Germline lookup yields CDR1 PRHDT and CDR2 FYEKMQ (reference sequence). The germline V and J ends were trimmed by 5 bases and 2 bases, with 21 bases remaining between them. CDR3 region: CASSAKPRQLDNTEAFF. The DNA of the CDR3 is TGTGCCAGCAGCGCTAAACCCCGACAGTTAGACAACACTGAAGCTTTCTTT.